A selection of T cell receptor beta chains follows, all from one sample in a study of T cells in Graves' hyperthyroidism and ophthalmopathy. TCRdb re-called the multiplex PCR reads with MiXCR, one entry per CDR3 protein. The sample yields roughly 200,000 distinct CDR3 sequences, about a sixth seen once. The sample taken for sequencing was blood. Receptor source: a woman between 45 and 65 years old with Graves' hyperthyroidism. CDR3s include the opening cysteine and the closing phenylalanine or tryptophan. Size is stated for part of the rows, as once, few or many counts, or as a class when the clone is expanded.

clone size	V gene	J gene	CDR3 length	CDR3 protein
few	TRBV5-1	TRBJ2-3	16	CASSRSIDTERDTQYF
few	TRBV6-9	TRBJ2-7	18	CASSYLPGTGTFRYEQYF
.	TRBV28	TRBJ1-6	13	CASTQQNNSPLHF
many	TRBV18	TRBJ2-3	17	CASVPVLQGFGTDTQYF
.	TRBV20-1	TRBJ2-3	15	CSARDWAHRTDTQYF
many	TRBV5-1	TRBJ2-3	15	CASSTGQGGTDTQYF
few	TRBV3-1	TRBJ1-2	13	CASSQSSRDGYTF
.	TRBV7-3	TRBJ2-1	16	CASRSPAPEPGNEQFF
.	TRBV9	TRBJ2-7	17	CASSVATGDRGRSEQYF
few	TRBV5-6	TRBJ2-1	13	CASSLGQEGRQFF
few	TRBV6-1	TRBJ1-5	12	CASRQVGQPQHF